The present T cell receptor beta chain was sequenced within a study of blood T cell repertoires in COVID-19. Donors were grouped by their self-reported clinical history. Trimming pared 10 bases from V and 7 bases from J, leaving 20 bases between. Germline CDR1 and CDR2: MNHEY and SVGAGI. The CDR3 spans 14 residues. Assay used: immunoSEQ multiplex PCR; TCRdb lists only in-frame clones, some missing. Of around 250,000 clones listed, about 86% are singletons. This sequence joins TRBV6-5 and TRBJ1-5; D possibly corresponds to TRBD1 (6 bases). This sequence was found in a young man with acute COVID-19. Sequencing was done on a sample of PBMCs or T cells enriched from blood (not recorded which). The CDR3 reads CATKQGRANQPQHF. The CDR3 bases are TGTGCCACCAAACAGGGCAGGGCAAACCAGCCCCAGCATTTT.